Below are 12 T cell receptor beta chains sequenced from a single sample in a study of cytomegalovirus exposure and HLA in healthy donors. The PCR had 60 Vbeta and 13 Jbeta primers. Data came from immunoSEQ multiplex PCR; TCRdb stores just in-frame clones and leaves some out. Listed are about 110,000 clones; roughly 3.7% falls within the top ten. Sequencing used PBMCs. The receptor set was obtained from a man aged 25-40 years in good health and CMV-seronegative.

The V call is TRBV12-5, the J call TRBJ2-5, with a weak D call TRBD2 (5 bases). V shed 1 base and J shed 4 bases, with 13 bases lying between them. Germline V gene lookup returns CDR1 LGHNT and CDR2 FRNRAP. This CDR3 region has 15 residues. The DNA for the CDR3 is TGTGCTAGTGGTTTGGGTTTCTCCGGAGGAGAGACCCAGTACTTC. Protein sequence: CASGLGFSGGETQYF.

CDR3 in amino acids: CASSYRDRGYNEQFF. The CDR3 region has the DNA TGCGCCAGCAGCTACCGGGACAGGGGCTACAATGAGCAGTTCTTC. V is TRBV5-1 and J is TRBJ2-1; 10 bases line up with TRBD1. The CDR3 is 15 residues long. Germline trimming cut 3 bases from V and 3 bases from J; bases unmatched to any gene: 3. CDR1 is SGHRS and CDR2 is YFSETQ in the germline V gene.

The V and J genes are TRBV9 and TRBJ2-5, with 11 nucleotides matching TRBD2. The germline V gene encodes CDR1 SGDLS and CDR2 YYNGEE. This CDR3 spans 14 amino acids. The trim removed 2 bases at V and 4 bases at J, leaving 1 base unmatched. The CDR3 DNA reads as TGTGCCAGCAGCGTGACTAGCGGGATAGAGACCCAGTACTTC. This gives the protein CASSVTSGIETQYF.

This sequence joins TRBV4-2 and TRBJ2-3; 7 bases are a match to TRBD1. CDR3 size: 15 residues. Trimming took 0 bases from V and 5 from J; bases not matched to a gene: 5. Germline CDR1 LGHNA, CDR2 YNFKEQ. The CDR3: CASSQDSRGQDTQYF. CDR3 nucleotide sequence: TGTGCCAGCAGCCAAGATTCGAGGGGGCAAGATACGCAGTATTTT.

With regard to this clone: A read error may account for a junction end that differs from germline. V and J are TRBV6-6 and TRBJ1-5, with TRBD1 as a possible D gene (5 bases). CDR1 and CDR2 from the germline V gene are MNHNY and SVGAGI (reference sequence). The CDR3 totals 15 residues. This chain's CDR3 is CASNYEGAGDQPQHF. In nucleotides, the CDR3 is TGTGCCAGCAATTACGAAGGGGCGGGGGATCAGCCCCAGCATTTT.

This sequence joins TRBV7-9 and TRBJ2-1, with TRBD1 matching over 10 bases. This CDR3 region has 13 residues. Germline trimming cut 8 bases from V and 9 bases from J; bases unmatched to any gene: 7. CDR1 is SEHNR and CDR2 is FQNEAQ in the germline V gene (reference sequence). The CDR3 spells CASEGQGTVEQFF. The CDR3 nucleotides read TGTGCCAGCGAGGGACAGGGGACGGTTGAGCAGTTCTTC.

The chain employs TRBV6-4 and TRBJ2-3; D may be TRBD2 (6 bases). This CDR3 region has 15 residues. V lost 2 bases, J lost 1 base, and 10 bases lay in between. Germline loops: CDR1 MRHNA, CDR2 SNTAGT. The CDR3 is CASSDGLHGTDTQYF. In DNA, the CDR3 is TGTGCCAGCAGTGACGGACTACACGGCACAGATACGCAGTATTTT.

Points on this clone: A read error may produce the germline difference seen at one junction end. This rearrangement joins TRBV5-6 to TRBJ1-3; TRBD1 agrees at 10 bases. Germline V gene lookup returns CDR1 SGHDT and CDR2 YYEEEE. The CDR3 covers 17 residues. CDR3 DNA sequence: TGTGCCAGCAGCCGGATCGGGGGACAGGGGACTGGAAGCACCATATATTTT. Residues: CASSRIGGQGTGSTIYF.

The chain uses TRBV7-9 and TRBJ1-4, with 8 nucleotides matching TRBD1. The CDR3 has 16 amino acids. Germline-derived CDR1 and CDR2 are SEHNR and FQNEAQ (reference sequence). Trimming cost V 1 base and J 8 bases; bases outside gene matches: 9. This CDR3 reads CASSLVGQVYLEKLFF. CDR3 in DNA: TGTGCCAGCAGCTTAGTGGGACAGGTGTATTTGGAAAAACTGTTTTTT.

This chain connects TRBV6-5 to TRBJ1-2; possibly TRBD1 for D (6 bases). Germline values: CDR1 MNHEY, CDR2 SVGAGI. V gave up 8 bases and J gave up 3 bases, with 19 bases separating them. CDR3 length: 15 amino acids. The CDR3 here is CASFRMDSQDYGYTF. As DNA, the CDR3 is TGTGCCAGCTTTCGTATGGACAGTCAGGACTATGGCTACACCTTC.

The chain uses TRBV9 and TRBJ2-3, with a tentative D call TRBD2 (6 bases). Germline V gene data show CDR1 as SGDLS and CDR2 as YYNGEE. The CDR3 contains 16 residues. V shed 0 bases and J shed 2 bases, with 13 bases lying between them. For the CDR3, the DNA is TGTGCCAGCAGCGTAGAGGGGCGGGGCCTCACAGATACGCAGTATTTT. It translates to CASSVEGRGLTDTQYF.

The V gene is TRBV7-9, the J gene TRBJ2-1, with 8 positions matching TRBD2. The CDR3 is 15 residues long. With V trimmed by 0 bases and J by 2 bases, 0 bases remained unmatched. Per germline, CDR1 SEHNR and CDR2 FQNEAQ (reference sequence). In DNA form, the CDR3 reads TGTGCCAGCAGCTTAGCTAGCGGGGCCTACAATGAGCAGTTCTTC. Translated, it gives CASSLASGAYNEQFF.